This paragraph covers one T cell receptor beta chain sequence. Its target is unknown. The sample belongs to a study of beta chain features in type 1 diabetes. In germline, CDR1 is MDHEN, CDR2 SYDVKM. The CDR3 sequence is 15 residues long. With 3 bases removed from V and 0 bases from J, the gap between germline ends came to 12 bases. Study results and limitations: For Type 1 diabetes patients, all four CD4+ subsets carried TCRB CDR3s that were moderately but significantly shorter.

Reverse transcription of all isolated RNA meant that expressed TCRB transcripts were sequenced. Assay: immunoSEQ multiplex PCR; the TCRdb copy retains only in-frame clones and omits some. The table lists 300,000 to 400,000 clones, around an eighth of them singletons, with roughly 0.015% in the top ten. The V call is TRBV28, the J call TRBJ2-7; D is undetermined. This sequence was found in a woman aged 18-35 years with type 1 diabetes. Specimen: naive CD4+ T cells from blood. The CDR3 is CASSFPTLPSYEQYF. In DNA form, the CDR3 reads TGTGCCAGCAGTTTTCCTACCCTTCCCTCCTACGAGCAGTACTTC.